This paragraph covers one T cell receptor beta chain sequence. There is no known antigen for this receptor. The record has no base qualities; no much larger clone is one base away. The data stem from a study of blood T cell repertoires in COVID-19 (dated by TCRdb to 2019 to 2021). For context, the study as a whole: Samples covering the acute and convalescent phases of COVID-19 were provided by collaborators in the United States, Italy and Spain. The prospective study material was composed of cDNA or gDNA derived from T cells, B-cell-depleted T cells, or PBMCs. The dataset comprised deeply sampled blood TCRbeta repertoires from subjects exposed to, actively infected with, or recovered from COVID-19. The repertoires were made available in a free public database intended to serve as a resource for research on the immune response to SARS-CoV-2. The samples were drawn from two sources: the first 160 participants of the ongoing ImmuneRACE study, and approximately 1,300 subjects contributed by 6 global collaborators. A de-identified subject ID, COVID-19 status, age in years and sex were almost always included in the sample metadata. HLA class I and class II types, where available, came from metadata supplied by the sample provider rather than from assay-based typing. The study at large found these results: The amount of clinical and demographic metadata varied by source and participant and was provided uncurated.

TCRbeta CDR3 regions were amplified from genomic DNA by means of the immunoSEQ Assay, a bias-controlled multiplex PCR. The original pipeline was this. Within the assay, amplification of reference gene primers was used to estimate how many nucleated cells each sample contained. Sequence reads were collapsed and filtered to measure the absolute abundance of every unique TCRbeta CDR3 rearrangement. Productive Simpson clonality was computed per sample as the square root of Simpson's diversity index over productive rearrangements. Not all clones reach the TCRdb copy of this immuneACCESS table, which keeps in-frame sequences only. Checked studies attribute under half of the gap to unresolved V genes and leave the rest unexplained. V and J calls and clone size are given by that table; D and trimming were obtained from the DNA. Counted in this sample were about 210,000 clones; roughly nine tenths of them appeared once. About 1.3% of the sample is taken by the ten largest.

The collaborating institutions used their own protocols to collect whole blood in K2EDTA tubes. For TCRbeta analysis, collaborator samples were shipped as frozen whole blood, as isolated PBMCs, or as DNA extracted from either sample type. The clonotype was recovered from a man in his thirties or forties with acute or convalescent COVID-19. What was sequenced was peripheral blood.

The CDR3 protein is CASRGRLTIPNEQFF. The nucleotide sequence is TGCGCCAGCAGGGGGCGGTTGACCATTCCCAATGAGCAGTTCTTC. This receptor chain uses TRBV5-1 and TRBJ2-1; TRBD1 is perhaps the D gene, given 5 matching bases. V is shortened by 5 bases, J by 6 bases, and the region joining them spans 18 bases. CDR1 and CDR2 were assigned from the germline V gene as SGHRS and YFSETQ. The CDR3 covers 15 residues, taking in both the cysteine and the phenylalanine. Only CDR3 DNA is held: 45 bases, read in frame from base 1. The reference TRBV5-1 and TRBJ2-1 proteins fill in what lies around the CDR3, so the full variable domain reads KAGVTQTPRYLIKTRGQQVTLSCSPISGHRSVSWYQQTPGQGLQFLFEYFSETQRNKGNFPGRFSGRQFSNSRSEMNVSTLELGDSALYLCASRGRLTIPNEQFFGPGTRLTVL.